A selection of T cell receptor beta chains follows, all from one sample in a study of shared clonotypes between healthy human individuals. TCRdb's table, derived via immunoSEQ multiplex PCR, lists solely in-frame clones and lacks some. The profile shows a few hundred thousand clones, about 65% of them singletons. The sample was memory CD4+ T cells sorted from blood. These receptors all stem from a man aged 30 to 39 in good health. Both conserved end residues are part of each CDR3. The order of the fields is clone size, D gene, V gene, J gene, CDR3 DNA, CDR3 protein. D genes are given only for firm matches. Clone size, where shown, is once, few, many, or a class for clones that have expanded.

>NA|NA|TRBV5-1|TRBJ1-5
TGCGCCAGCAGGGTTGACGAGGATCAGCCCCAGCATTTT
CASRVDEDQPQHF
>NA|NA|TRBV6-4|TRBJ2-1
TGTGCCAGCAGTGACGTGTTCGGGGTTAGCTCCTACAATGAGCAGTTCTTC
CASSDVFGVSSYNEQFF
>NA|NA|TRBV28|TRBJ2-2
TGTGCCAGCAGTTTCGCAGGGCTCACCGGGGAGCTGTTTTTT
CASSFAGLTGELFF
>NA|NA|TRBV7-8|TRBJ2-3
TGTGCCAGCAGCTTGACGCTACCCACAGATACGCAGTATTTT
CASSLTLPTDTQYF
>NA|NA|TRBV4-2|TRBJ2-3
TGTGCCAGCAGCCGCGAAGACGGGGTTCTAGTTAGTGATACGCAGTATTTT
CASSREDGVLVSDTQYF
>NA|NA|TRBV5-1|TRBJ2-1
TGCGCCAGCAGCTCCAAGGACTGGGGGGATTTGTTCTTC
CASSSKDWGDLFF
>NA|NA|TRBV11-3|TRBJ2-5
TGTGCCAGCAGCTTAGGCGGCAGGGTGGAGACCCAGTACTTC
CASSLGGRVETQYF
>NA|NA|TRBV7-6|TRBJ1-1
TGTGCCAGCAGCTTAAGTCTAGGCAGGGGTTTGGGGAACACTGAAGCTTTCTTT
CASSLSLGRGLGNTEAFF
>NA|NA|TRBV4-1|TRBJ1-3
TGCGCCAGCAGCTGGGTTGCGGACACCATATATTTT
CASSWVADTIYF
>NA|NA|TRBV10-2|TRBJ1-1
TGCGCCAGCAGTGAGACCACAGGGAGTAAAGCTTTCTTT
CASSETTGSKAFF
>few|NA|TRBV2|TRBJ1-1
TGTGCCAGCAGTGCTCAAGGGCCCAGCACTGAAGCTTTCTTT
CASSAQGPSTEAFF
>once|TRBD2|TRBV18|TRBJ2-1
TGTGCCAGCTCACCGAGCTTAGCGGGGGCCTTCTACAATGAGCAGTTCTTC
CASSPSLAGAFYNEQFF
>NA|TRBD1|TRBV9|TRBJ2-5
TGTGCCAGCAGCCGAGGCACAGGGACAGGGGGCCAAGAGACCCAGTACTTC
CASSRGTGTGGQETQYF
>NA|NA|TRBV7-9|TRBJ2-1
TGTGCCAGCAGCCCGACGGATGAGCAGTTCTTC
CASSPTDEQFF
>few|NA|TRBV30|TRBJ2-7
TGTGCCTGGAGTACTGGGCAGCCCGCCTACGAGCAGTACTTC
CAWSTGQPAYEQYF
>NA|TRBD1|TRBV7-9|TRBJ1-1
TGTGCCAGCAGCATAGTCCCGGGACAGGGGATGAACACTGAAGCTTTCTTT
CASSIVPGQGMNTEAFF
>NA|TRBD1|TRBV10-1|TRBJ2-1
TGCGCCAGCAGTGAGTGGGGACAGAGATACAATGAGCAGTTCTTC
CASSEWGQRYNEQFF
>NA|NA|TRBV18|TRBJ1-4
TGTGCCAGCTCACCCGTAGGGCCCAAAGCAACTAATGAAAAACTGTTTTTT
CASSPVGPKATNEKLFF
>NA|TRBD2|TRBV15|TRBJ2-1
TGTGCCACCAGCAGAGATCAGGGCGGGAGCTCCTACAATGAGCAGTTCTTC
CATSRDQGGSSYNEQFF
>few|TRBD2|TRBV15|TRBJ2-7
TGTGCCACCAGCCGGGGGGGGGCGCAGAGCTACGAGCAGTACTTC
CATSRGGAQSYEQYF
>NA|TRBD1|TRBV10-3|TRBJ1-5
TGTGCCATCAGTGAATCGACAGGGGTCGGGTACCAGCCCCAGCATTTT
CAISESTGVGYQPQHF
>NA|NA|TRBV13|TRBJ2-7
TGTGCCAGCAGCCCCGTGAGTAGACCCTACGAGCAGTACTTC
CASSPVSRPYEQYF